This T cell receptor beta chain appears in the sequencing data of a study of blood T cell repertoires in COVID-19. This CDR3 comprises 17 residues. V gave up 1 base and J gave up 7 bases; unmatched junction bases: 13. Germline-derived CDR1 and CDR2 are SGHTA and FQGNSA. Method: immunoSEQ multiplex PCR; TCRdb's copy keeps in-frame clones and lacks some. The sample holds more than 80,000 clones; around 82% are singletons and the top ten take about 7%. Source material: peripheral blood. This receptor was obtained from a man aged 50 to 60 with active or convalescent COVID-19. The chain recombines TRBV7-2 with TRBJ2-1; TRBD1 aligns across 7 bases. The CDR3 coding sequence is TGTGCCAGCAGCTTAGGTGAACAGGGGTTGTTTGGGAATGAGCAGTTCTTC. Protein: CASSLGEQGLFGNEQFF. The full variable domain, in which reference TRBV7-2 and TRBJ2-1 provide the parts outside the CDR3, is GAGVSQSPSNKVTEKGKDVELRCDPISGHTALYWYRQSLGQGLEFLIYFQGNSAPDKSGLPSDRFSAERTGGSVSTLTIQRTQQEDSAVYLCASSLGEQGLFGNEQFFGPGTRLTVL.